This TCR beta chain was identified in a study of blood T cell repertoires in COVID-19. V was pared by 0 bases and J by 7 bases, with 10 bases between. This CDR3 comprises 14 residues. The germline gives CDR1 GTSNPN, CDR2 SVGIG (reference sequence). This table comes from immunoSEQ multiplex PCR, and its TCRdb copy is limited to in-frame clones, with some not included. Here the sample spans tens of thousands of clones, around 90% being singletons. The sample was peripheral blood. This chain uses TRBV30 with TRBJ1-6, with D maybe TRBD1 (6 bases). The clonotype was recovered from a woman aged 50 to 60 with active or convalescent COVID-19. CDR3 loop: CAWSVNRENSPLHF. Written as DNA, the CDR3 is TGTGCCTGGAGTGTAAACAGGGAGAATTCACCCCTCCACTTT.